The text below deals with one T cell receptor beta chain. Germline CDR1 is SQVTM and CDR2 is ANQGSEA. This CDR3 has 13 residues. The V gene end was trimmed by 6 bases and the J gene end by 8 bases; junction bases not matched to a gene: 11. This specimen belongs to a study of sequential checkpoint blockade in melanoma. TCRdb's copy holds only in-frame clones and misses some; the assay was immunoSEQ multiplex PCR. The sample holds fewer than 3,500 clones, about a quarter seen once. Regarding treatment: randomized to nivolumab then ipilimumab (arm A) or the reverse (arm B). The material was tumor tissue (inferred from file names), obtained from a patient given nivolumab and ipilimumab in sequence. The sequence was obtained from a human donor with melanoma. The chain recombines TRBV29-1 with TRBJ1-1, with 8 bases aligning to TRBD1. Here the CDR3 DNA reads TGCAGCGTCAGCAGGGGGCGGCTCGGGGAAGCTTTCTTT. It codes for CSVSRGRLGEAFF.